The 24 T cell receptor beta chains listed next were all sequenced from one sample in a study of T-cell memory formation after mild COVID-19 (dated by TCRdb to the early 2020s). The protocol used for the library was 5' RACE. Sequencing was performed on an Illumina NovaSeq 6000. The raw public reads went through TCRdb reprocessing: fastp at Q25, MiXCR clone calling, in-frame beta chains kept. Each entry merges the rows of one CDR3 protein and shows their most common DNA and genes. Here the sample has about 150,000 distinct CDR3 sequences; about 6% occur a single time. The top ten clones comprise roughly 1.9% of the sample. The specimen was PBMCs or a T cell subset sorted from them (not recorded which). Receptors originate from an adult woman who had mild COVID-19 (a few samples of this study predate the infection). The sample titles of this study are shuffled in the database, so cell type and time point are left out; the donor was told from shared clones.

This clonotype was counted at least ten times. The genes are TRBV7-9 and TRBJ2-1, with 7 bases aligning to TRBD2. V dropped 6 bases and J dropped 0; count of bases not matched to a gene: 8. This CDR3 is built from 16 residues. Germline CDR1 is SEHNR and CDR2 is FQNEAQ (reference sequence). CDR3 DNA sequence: TGTGCCAGCAGATCCCGGGAGGTGAGCTCCTACAATGAGCAGTTCTTC. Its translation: CASRSREVSSYNEQFF.

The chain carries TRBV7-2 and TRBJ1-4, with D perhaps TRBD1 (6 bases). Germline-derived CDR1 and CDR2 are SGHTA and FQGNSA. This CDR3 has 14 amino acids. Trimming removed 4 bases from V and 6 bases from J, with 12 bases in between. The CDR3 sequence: CASSWAPGDEKLFF. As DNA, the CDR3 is TGTGCCAGCAGCTGGGCCCCAGGGGATGAAAAACTGTTTTTT.

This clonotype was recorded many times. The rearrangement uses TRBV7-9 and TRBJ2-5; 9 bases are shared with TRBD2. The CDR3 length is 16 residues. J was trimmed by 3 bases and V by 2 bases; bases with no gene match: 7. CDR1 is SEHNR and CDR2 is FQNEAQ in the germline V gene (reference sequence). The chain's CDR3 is CASSLLASGIKETQYF. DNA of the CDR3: TGTGCCAGCAGCTTACTGGCTAGCGGGATTAAAGAGACCCAGTACTTC. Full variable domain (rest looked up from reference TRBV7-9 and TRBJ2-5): DTGVSQNPRHKITKRGQNVTFRCDPISEHNRLYWYRQTLGQGPEFLTYFQNEAQLEKSRLLSDRFSAERPKGSFSTLEIQRTEQGDSAMYLCASSLLASGIKETQYFGPGTRLLVL.

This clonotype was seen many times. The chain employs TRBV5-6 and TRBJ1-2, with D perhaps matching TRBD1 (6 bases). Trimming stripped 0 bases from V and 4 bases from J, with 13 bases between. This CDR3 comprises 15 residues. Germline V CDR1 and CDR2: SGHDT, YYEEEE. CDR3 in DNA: TGTGCCAGCAGCTTGGTGGCAGGGGATGGCTATGGCTACACCTTC. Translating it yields CASSLVAGDGYGYTF.

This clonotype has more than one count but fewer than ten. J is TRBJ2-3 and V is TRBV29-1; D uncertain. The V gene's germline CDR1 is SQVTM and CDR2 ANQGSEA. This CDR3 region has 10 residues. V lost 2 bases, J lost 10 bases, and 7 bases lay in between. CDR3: CSVETGPQYF. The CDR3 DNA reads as TGCAGCGTTGAAACGGGTCCGCAGTATTTT.

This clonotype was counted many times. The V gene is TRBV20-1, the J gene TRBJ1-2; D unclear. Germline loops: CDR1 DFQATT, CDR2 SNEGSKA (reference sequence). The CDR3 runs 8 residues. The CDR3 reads CSSAGYTF. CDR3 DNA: TGCAGCTCAGCCGGCTACACCTTC.

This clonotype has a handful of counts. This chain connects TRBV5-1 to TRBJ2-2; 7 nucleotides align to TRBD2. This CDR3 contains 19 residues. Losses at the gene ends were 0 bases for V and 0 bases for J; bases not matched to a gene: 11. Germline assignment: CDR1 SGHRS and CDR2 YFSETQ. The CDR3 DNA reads TGCGCCAGCAGCTTGGGTCCTAGCGGAACATACGCGAACACCGGGGAGCTGTTTTTT. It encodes CASSLGPSGTYANTGELFF.

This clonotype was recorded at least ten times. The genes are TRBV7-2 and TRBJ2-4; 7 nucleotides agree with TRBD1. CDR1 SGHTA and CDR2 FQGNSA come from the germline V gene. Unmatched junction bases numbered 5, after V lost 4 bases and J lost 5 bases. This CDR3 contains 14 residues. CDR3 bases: TGTGCCAGCAGCTCAACAGGGGCTCAAAACATTCAGTACTTC. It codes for CASSSTGAQNIQYF.

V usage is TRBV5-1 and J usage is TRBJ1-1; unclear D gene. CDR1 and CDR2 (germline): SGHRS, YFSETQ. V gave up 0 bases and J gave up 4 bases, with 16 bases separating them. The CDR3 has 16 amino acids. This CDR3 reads CASSLARSSSTTEAFF. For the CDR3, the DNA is TGCGCCAGCAGCTTGGCCCGGAGCTCTTCGACCACTGAAGCTTTCTTT.

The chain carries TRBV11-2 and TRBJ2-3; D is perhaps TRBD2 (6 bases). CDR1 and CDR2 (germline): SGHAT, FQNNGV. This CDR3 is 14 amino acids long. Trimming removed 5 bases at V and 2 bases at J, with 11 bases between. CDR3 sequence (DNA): TGTGCCAGCAGCCTCCTAGCGCTCACAGATACGCAGTATTTT. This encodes CASSLLALTDTQYF.

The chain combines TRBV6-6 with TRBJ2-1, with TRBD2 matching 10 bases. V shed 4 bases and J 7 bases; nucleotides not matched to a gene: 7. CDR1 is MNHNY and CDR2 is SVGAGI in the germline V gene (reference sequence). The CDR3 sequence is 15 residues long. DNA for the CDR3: TGTGCCAGCAGTTCCACGAGCGGGGGGGTAAATGAGCAGTTCTTC. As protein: CASSSTSGGVNEQFF.

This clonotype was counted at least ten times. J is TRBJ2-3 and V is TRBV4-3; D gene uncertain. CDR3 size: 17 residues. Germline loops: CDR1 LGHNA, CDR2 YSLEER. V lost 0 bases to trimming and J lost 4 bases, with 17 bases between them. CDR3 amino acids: CASSQDLKGSAPDTQYF. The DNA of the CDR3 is TGCGCCAGCAGCCAAGATCTCAAGGGTTCGGCCCCAGATACGCAGTATTTT.

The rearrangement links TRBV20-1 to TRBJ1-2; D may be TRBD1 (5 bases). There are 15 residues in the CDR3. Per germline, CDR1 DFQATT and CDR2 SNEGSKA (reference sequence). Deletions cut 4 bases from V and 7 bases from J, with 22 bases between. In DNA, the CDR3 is TGCAGTGCTATCGGGGGACGGGGAGGACTTTTTGGCTACACCTTC. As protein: CSAIGGRGGLFGYTF.

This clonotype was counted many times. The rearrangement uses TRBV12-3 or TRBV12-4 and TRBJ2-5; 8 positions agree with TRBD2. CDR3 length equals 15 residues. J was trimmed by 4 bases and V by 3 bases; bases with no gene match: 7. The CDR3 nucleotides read TGTGCCAGCAGTTTCTGGGGCGGGGGGCGAGAGACCCAGTACTTC. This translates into CASSFWGGGRETQYF.

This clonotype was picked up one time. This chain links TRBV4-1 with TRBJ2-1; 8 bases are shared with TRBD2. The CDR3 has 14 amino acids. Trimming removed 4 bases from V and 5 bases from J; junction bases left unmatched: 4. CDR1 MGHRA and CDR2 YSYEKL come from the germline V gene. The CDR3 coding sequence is TGCGCCAGCAGCCTTAGCGGGGCCGACAATGAGCAGTTCTTC. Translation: CASSLSGADNEQFF.

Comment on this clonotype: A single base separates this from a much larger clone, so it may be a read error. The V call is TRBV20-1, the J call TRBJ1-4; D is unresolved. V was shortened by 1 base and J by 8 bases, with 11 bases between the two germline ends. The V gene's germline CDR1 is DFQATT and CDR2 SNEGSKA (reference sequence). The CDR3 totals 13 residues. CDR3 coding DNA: TGCAGTGCTAGAGCAGGCGGACTGGAAAAACTGTTTTTT. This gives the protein CSARAGGLEKLFF.

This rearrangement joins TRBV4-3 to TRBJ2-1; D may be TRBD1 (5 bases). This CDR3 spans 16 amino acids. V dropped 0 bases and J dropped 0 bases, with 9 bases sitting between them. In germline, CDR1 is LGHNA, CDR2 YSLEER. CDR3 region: CASSQEWGRSYNEQFF. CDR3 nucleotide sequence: TGCGCCAGCAGCCAAGAGTGGGGCCGCTCCTACAATGAGCAGTTCTTC.

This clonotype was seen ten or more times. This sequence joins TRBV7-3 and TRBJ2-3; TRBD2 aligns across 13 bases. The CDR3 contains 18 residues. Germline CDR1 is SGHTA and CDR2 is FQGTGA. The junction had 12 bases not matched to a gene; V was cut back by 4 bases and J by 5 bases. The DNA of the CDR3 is TGTGCCAGCAGCTCACTAGCGGGGGGGCCTAGGAGTCGAGATACGCAGTATTTT. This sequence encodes CASSSLAGGPRSRDTQYF.

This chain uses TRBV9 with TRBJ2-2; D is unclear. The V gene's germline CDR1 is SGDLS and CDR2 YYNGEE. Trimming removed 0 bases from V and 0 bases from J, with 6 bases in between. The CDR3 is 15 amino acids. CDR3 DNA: TGTGCCAGCAGCGTAGGGCCTACGAACACCGGGGAGCTGTTTTTT. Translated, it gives CASSVGPTNTGELFF.

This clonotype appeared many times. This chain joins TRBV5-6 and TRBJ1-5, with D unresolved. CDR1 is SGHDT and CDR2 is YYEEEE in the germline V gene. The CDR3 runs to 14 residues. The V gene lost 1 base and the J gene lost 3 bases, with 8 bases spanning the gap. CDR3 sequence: CASSLSLDNQPQHF. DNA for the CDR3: TGTGCCAGCAGCTTGTCTTTAGACAATCAGCCCCAGCATTTT.

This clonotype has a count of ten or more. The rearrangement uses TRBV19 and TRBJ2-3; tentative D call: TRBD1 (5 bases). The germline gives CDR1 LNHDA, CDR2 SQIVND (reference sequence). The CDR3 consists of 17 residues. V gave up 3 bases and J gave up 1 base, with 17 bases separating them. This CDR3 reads CASSMGLLQGRTDTQYF. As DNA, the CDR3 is TGTGCCAGTAGTATGGGCCTCCTGCAGGGCCGCACAGATACGCAGTATTTT.

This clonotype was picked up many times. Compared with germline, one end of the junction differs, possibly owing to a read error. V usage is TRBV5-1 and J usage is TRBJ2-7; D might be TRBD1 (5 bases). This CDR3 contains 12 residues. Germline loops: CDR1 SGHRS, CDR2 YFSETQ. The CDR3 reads CASSRDSYEQYF. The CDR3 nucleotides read TGTGCCAGCAGCCGCGACAGCTACGAGCAGTACTTC.

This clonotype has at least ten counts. CDR3 bases: TGTGCCAGCTCATCACGGACAGGGGCTCGGGATGAGCAGTTCTTC. Its translation is CASSSRTGARDEQFF. V gene TRBV18 combines with J gene TRBJ2-1, with 9 bases fitting TRBD1. With 5 bases clipped from V and 8 bases from J, the junction kept 10 bases outside the gene matches. CDR1 KGHSH and CDR2 LQKENI come from the germline V gene. CDR3 size: 15 residues.

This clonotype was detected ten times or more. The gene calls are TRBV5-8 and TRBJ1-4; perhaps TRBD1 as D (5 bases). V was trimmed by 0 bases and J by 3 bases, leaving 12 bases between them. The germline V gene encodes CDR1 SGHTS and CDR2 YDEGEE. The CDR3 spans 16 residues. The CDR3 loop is CASSLEWGTANEKLFF. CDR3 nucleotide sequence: TGTGCCAGCAGCTTGGAGTGGGGGACGGCTAATGAAAAACTGTTTTTT.